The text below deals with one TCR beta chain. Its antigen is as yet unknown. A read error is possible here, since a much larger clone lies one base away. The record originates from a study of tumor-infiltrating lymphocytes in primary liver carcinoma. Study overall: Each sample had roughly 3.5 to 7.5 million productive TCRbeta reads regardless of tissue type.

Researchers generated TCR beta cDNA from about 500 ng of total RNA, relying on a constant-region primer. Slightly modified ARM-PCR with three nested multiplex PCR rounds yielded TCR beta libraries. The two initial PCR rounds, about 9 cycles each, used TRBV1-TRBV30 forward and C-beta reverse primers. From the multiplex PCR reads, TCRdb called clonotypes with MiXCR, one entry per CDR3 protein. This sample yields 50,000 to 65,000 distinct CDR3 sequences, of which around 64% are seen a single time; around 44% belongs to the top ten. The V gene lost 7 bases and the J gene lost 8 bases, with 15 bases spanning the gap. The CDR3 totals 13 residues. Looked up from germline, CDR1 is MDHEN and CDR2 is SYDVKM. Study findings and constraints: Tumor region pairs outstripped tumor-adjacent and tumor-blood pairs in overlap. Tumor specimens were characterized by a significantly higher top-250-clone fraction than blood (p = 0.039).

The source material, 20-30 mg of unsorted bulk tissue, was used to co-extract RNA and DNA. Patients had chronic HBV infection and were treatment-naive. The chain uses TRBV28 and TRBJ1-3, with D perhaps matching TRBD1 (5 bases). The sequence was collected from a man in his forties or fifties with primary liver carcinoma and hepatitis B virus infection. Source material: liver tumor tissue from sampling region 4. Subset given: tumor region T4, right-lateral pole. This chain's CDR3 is CASILSGKDTIYF. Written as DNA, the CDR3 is TGTGCCAGCATTCTTTCAGGGAAAGACACCATATATTTT.